Below are 15 T cell receptor beta chains sequenced from a single sample in a study of blood T cell repertoires in COVID-19. The repertoire was sequenced with immunoSEQ multiplex PCR; TCRdb's copy has only in-frame clones and lacks some. In the table there are about 370,000 clones, roughly nine tenths of which are singletons. The sequencing input was peripheral blood. These receptors were collected from a woman between 25 and 40 years old with COVID-19, enrolled during active disease.

This sequence joins TRBV29-1 and TRBJ2-3, with TRBD2 as a possible D gene (6 bases). CDR1 is SQVTM and CDR2 is ANQGSEA in the germline V gene. V was pared by 4 bases and J by 2 bases, with 13 bases between. This CDR3 comprises 14 residues. The chain's CDR3 is CSVVGTFNTDTQYF. In nucleotides, the CDR3 is TGCAGCGTTGTAGGGACTTTCAACACAGATACGCAGTATTTT.

V gene TRBV19 combines with J gene TRBJ2-2, with a possible D match to TRBD1 (6 bases). CDR3 length: 15 amino acids. Germline V gene sequence: CDR1 LNHDA, CDR2 SQIVND (reference sequence). V gave up 5 bases and J gave up 3 bases, with 13 bases separating them. The CDR3 here is CASSQQGSYTGELFF. CDR3 bases: TGTGCCAGTAGTCAACAGGGTAGTTACACCGGGGAGCTGTTTTTT.

V gene TRBV7-6 combines with J gene TRBJ2-3, with 10 nucleotides matching TRBD1. Per germline, CDR1 SGHVS and CDR2 FNYEAQ. J was trimmed by 6 bases and V by 5 bases; bases with no gene match: 11. The CDR3 is 16 residues long. CDR3 amino acids: CASSVAGTGAGDTQYF. The CDR3 nucleotides read TGTGCCAGCAGCGTGGCCGGGACAGGGGCTGGGGATACGCAGTATTTT.

This chain uses TRBV10-3 with TRBJ2-6; D gene ambiguous. The V gene lost 0 bases and the J gene lost 4 bases, with 13 bases spanning the gap. CDR3 length: 17 residues. The V gene's germline CDR1 is ENHRY and CDR2 SYGVKD. The DNA of the CDR3 is TGTGCCATCAGTGAGTCGGCGGTACCGGCAGGGGCCAACGTCCTGACTTTC. It yields the protein CAISESAVPAGANVLTF.

The rearrangement links TRBV11-2 to TRBJ1-3, with a possible D match to TRBD1 (6 bases). Germline CDR1 reads SGHAT; CDR2 reads FQNNGV. V shed 5 bases and J shed 0 bases, with 11 bases lying between them. CDR3 length: 15 residues. In nucleotides, the CDR3 is TGTGCCAGCAGCCCGGACAGCGGCTCTGGAAACACCATATATTTT. It translates to CASSPDSGSGNTIYF.

The V gene is TRBV7-9, the J gene TRBJ2-4; 11 nucleotides agree with TRBD1. The CDR3 has 19 residues. Trimming cost V 3 bases and J 0 bases; bases outside gene matches: 10. Germline values: CDR1 SEHNR, CDR2 FQNEAQ (reference sequence). CDR3 sequence: CASSFEGTGGSVAKNIQYF. The CDR3 nucleotides are TGTGCCAGCAGCTTTGAAGGGACAGGGGGATCGGTAGCCAAAAACATTCAGTACTTC.

The rearrangement links TRBV2 to TRBJ1-5; tentative D call: TRBD1 (6 bases). V was shortened by 2 bases and J by 1 base, with 9 bases between the two germline ends. CDR1 and CDR2 from the germline V gene are SNHLY and FYNNEI. The CDR3 has 15 amino acids. In DNA, the CDR3 is TGTGCCAGCAGTGAAAGGACAGTAAGCAATCAGCCCCAGCATTTT. As protein: CASSERTVSNQPQHF.

V gene TRBV2 combines with J gene TRBJ2-3; unclear D gene. The CDR3 contains 13 residues. The ends were cut back, 1 base at V and 3 bases at J, with 5 bases in the middle. Germline V gene sequence: CDR1 SNHLY, CDR2 FYNNEI. In DNA, the CDR3 is TGTGCCAGCAGTGAAGGACTGACAGATACGCAGTATTTT. This codes for CASSEGLTDTQYF.

The chain has TRBV6-5 and TRBJ1-2, with D possibly matching TRBD1 (5 bases). V was clipped by 8 bases and J by 5 bases, with 18 bases between them. Germline loops: CDR1 MNHEY, CDR2 SVGAGI. The CDR3 runs to 14 residues. Here the CDR3 DNA reads TGTGCCAGCCGTTTGACAGACCTCGGGTATGGCTACACCTTC. Encoded protein: CASRLTDLGYGYTF.

The chain has TRBV10-3 and TRBJ2-5; 7 nucleotides align to TRBD2. Per germline, CDR1 ENHRY and CDR2 SYGVKD. V lost 5 bases, J lost 0 bases, and 12 bases stayed unmatched. This CDR3 comprises 17 residues. This chain's CDR3 is CAISTPGGRGYQETQYF. CDR3 sequence (DNA): TGTGCCATCAGTACCCCTGGCGGGCGGGGGTACCAAGAGACCCAGTACTTC.

In this sample, this clone turned up once. The V gene is TRBV5-5, the J gene TRBJ2-3; 7 bases fit TRBD2. With 0 bases clipped from V and 8 bases from J, the junction kept 3 bases outside the gene matches. The CDR3 spans 13 residues. CDR1 is SGHKS, CDR2 YYEKEE, per germline (reference sequence). CDR3 region: CASSLEWGGTQYF. For the CDR3, the DNA is TGTGCCAGCAGCTTGGAATGGGGGGGTACGCAGTATTTT.

This chain joins TRBV6-2 or TRBV6-3 and TRBJ2-2; 11 nucleotides line up with TRBD1. V lost 6 bases and J lost 6; bases outside the gene matches: 12. This CDR3 is 17 amino acids long. Looked up from germline, CDR1 is MNHEY and CDR2 is SVGEGT. CDR3 sequence: CASSTFGQGAWAGELFF. The CDR3, as DNA: TGTGCCAGCAGCACCTTCGGACAGGGGGCCTGGGCCGGGGAGCTGTTTTTT.

Only one count was recorded for this clone. The rearrangement joins TRBV10-1 to TRBJ2-3; weak D call: TRBD2 (5 bases). This CDR3 contains 14 residues. Germline V gives CDR1 WNHNN, CDR2 SYGVQD (reference sequence). Trimming took off 4 bases at V and 6 bases at J, with 14 bases between the two ends. As DNA, the CDR3 is TGCGCCAGCAGTGGCGGGCCGGGGAGCGATACGCAGTATTTT. It codes for CASSGGPGSDTQYF.

This clone is a singleton in its sample. The V call is TRBV30, the J call TRBJ2-3, with D maybe TRBD2 (6 bases). This CDR3 comprises 12 residues. In germline, CDR1 is GTSNPN, CDR2 SVGIG (reference sequence). CDR3 nucleotide sequence: TGTGCTTTAAATCGGGGAGGCGAGAAGCAGTATTTT. Translating gives CALNRGGEKQYF. The full variable domain, rest sourced from reference TRBV30 and TRBJ2-3, is SQTIHQWPATLVQPVGSPLSLECTVEGTSNPNLYWYRQAAGRGLQLLFYSVGIGQISSEVPQNLSASRPQDRQFILSSKKLLLSDSGFYLCALNRGGEKQYFGPGTRLTVL.

V and J are TRBV6-5 and TRBJ1-6, with D tentatively TRBD1 (6 bases). The germline CDR1 and CDR2 sequences are MNHEY and SVGAGI. This CDR3 spans 15 amino acids. V shed 0 bases and J shed 10 bases, with 13 bases lying between them. This CDR3 is CASSYSGQGGSPLHF. In DNA, the CDR3 is TGTGCCAGCAGTTACTCCGGGCAAGGGGGATCACCCCTCCACTTT.